These 28 T cell receptor beta chains were all obtained from the same sample, sequenced in a study. Via MiXCR, TCRdb re-called the 5' RACE reads, giving one row per CDR3 protein. Of 53,000 or so distinct CDR3 sequences in the sample, around 26% were seen once. The sample was tumor-infiltrating naive CD4+ T cells sorted from the breast tumor. Subset defined: naive CD4+ T cells, CD4+CD45RA+CD25-. These receptors all come from a female donor with breast cancer.

This clonotype came up a few times. The chain is built from TRBV5-1 and TRBJ1-1; 7 bases map to TRBD1. This CDR3 region has 15 residues. V was clipped by 1 base and J by 4 bases; unmatched bases: 7. CDR1 SGHRS and CDR2 YFSETQ come from the germline V gene. CDR3: CASSLSPNRGTEAFF. The CDR3 DNA reads as TGCGCCAGCAGCTTGTCTCCCAACAGGGGCACTGAAGCTTTCTTT.

The V and J genes are TRBV2 and TRBJ1-1; 8 nucleotides line up with TRBD1. The CDR3 totals 13 residues. Germline CDR1 SNHLY, CDR2 FYNNEI. J lost 5 bases, V lost 3 bases, and 2 bases had no gene match. The CDR3 region has the DNA TGTGCCAGCAGTGAGGACAGGGCTACTGAAGCTTTCTTT. Translated: CASSEDRATEAFF.

The V and J genes are TRBV5-1 and TRBJ2-2; D may be TRBD2 (5 bases). CDR3 size: 18 residues. CDR1 and CDR2 from the germline V gene are SGHRS and YFSETQ. With 1 base removed from V and 0 bases from J, the gap between germline ends came to 16 bases. The CDR3 DNA follows: TGCGCCAGCAGCTTGTCATTAGCGACCCACGCGAACACCGGGGAGCTGTTTTTT. Translation gives CASSLSLATHANTGELFF. The whole variable domain, filled in from reference TRBV5-1 and TRBJ2-2, reads KAGVTQTPRYLIKTRGQQVTLSCSPISGHRSVSWYQQTPGQGLQFLFEYFSETQRNKGNFPGRFSGRQFSNSRSEMNVSTLELGDSALYLCASSLSLATHANTGELFFGEGSRLTVL.

The sample holds a few counts of this clonotype. This sequence joins TRBV7-2 and TRBJ2-3; D call uncertain. CDR1 and CDR2 (germline): SGHTA, FQGNSA. The CDR3 is 14 residues long. V dropped 5 bases and J dropped 1 base, with 10 bases sitting between them. CDR3 DNA: TGTGCCAGCAGCCAGAGTCCGGGCACAGATACGCAGTATTTT. It codes for CASSQSPGTDTQYF. Full variable domain (outside the CDR3, taken from reference TRBV7-2 and TRBJ2-3): GAGVSQSPSNKVTEKGKDVELRCDPISGHTALYWYRQSLGQGLEFLIYFQGNSAPDKSGLPSDRFSAERTGGSVSTLTIQRTQQEDSAVYLCASSQSPGTDTQYFGPGTRLTVL.

This clonotype turned up a few times. The chain employs TRBV6-5 and TRBJ1-2, with TRBD1 matching over 8 bases. The germline gives CDR1 MNHEY, CDR2 SVGAGI. CDR3 length: 14 amino acids. V lost 5 bases and J lost 4; bases outside the gene matches: 6. CDR3 sequence: CASSPNRGSYGYTF. CDR3 nucleotide sequence: TGTGCCAGCAGTCCGAACAGGGGGAGCTATGGCTACACCTTC.

This clonotype was found a few times. The chain recombines TRBV5-1 with TRBJ2-3, with D possibly TRBD2 on 6 matching bases. Germline lookup yields CDR1 SGHRS and CDR2 YFSETQ. V was clipped by 0 bases and J by 7 bases, with 18 bases between them. The CDR3 covers 16 residues. The CDR3 DNA reads TGCGCCAGCAGCTTGGAGGGGACTCTGCGGGGATATACGCAGTATTTT. This codes for CASSLEGTLRGYTQYF.

This sequence joins TRBV7-9 and TRBJ2-2; D is perhaps TRBD2 (5 bases). Trimming took off 5 bases at V and 4 bases at J, with 17 bases between the two ends. CDR3 length: 16 residues. The V gene's germline CDR1 is SEHNR and CDR2 FQNEAQ (reference sequence). CDR3 sequence: CASSVEGPGVTGELFF. CDR3 DNA: TGTGCCAGCAGCGTAGAGGGCCCTGGAGTCACCGGGGAGCTGTTTTTT.

The V call is TRBV12-3 or TRBV12-4, the J call TRBJ2-3; a possible D gene is TRBD2 (6 bases). The CDR3 consists of 14 residues. Trimming removed 6 bases at V and 0 bases at J, with 10 bases between. The CDR3 nucleotides are TGTGCCAGCAGGCTTGGGGGGAGCACAGATACGCAGTATTTT. Translating it yields CASRLGGSTDTQYF.

The table lists this clonotype with many counts. The genes are TRBV7-9 and TRBJ1-1; 10 nucleotides line up with TRBD1. The germline gives CDR1 SEHNR, CDR2 FQNEAQ (reference sequence). The V and J ends lost 6 bases and 4 bases, in that order; junction bases with no gene match: 8. This CDR3 is 15 amino acids long. The CDR3 nucleotides read TGTGCCAGCAGTGAGACAGGGGGCTTGGGCACTGAAGCTTTCTTT. Residues: CASSETGGLGTEAFF.

In the case of this clonotype: The conserved phenylalanine or tryptophan normally closing the CDR3 is absent here, so this likely arose from a read error. The V and J genes are TRBV7-2 and TRBJ2-1; 8 nucleotides match TRBD2. The CDR3 loop spans 17 amino acids. V dropped 4 bases and J dropped 7; count of bases not matched to a gene: 15. The germline V gene encodes CDR1 SGHTA and CDR2 FQGNSA. The CDR3 sequence is CASSSPNSGTRGNEQFS. CDR3 nucleotides: TGTGCCAGCAGCTCGCCAAATAGCGGGACAAGGGGGAATGAGCAGTTCTCC.

This clonotype was seen only a few times. V gene TRBV4-1 combines with J gene TRBJ2-3, with no clear D. The CDR3 is 14 amino acids. CDR1 and CDR2 from the germline V gene are MGHRA and YSYEKL. V was trimmed by 5 bases and J by 10 bases, leaving 19 bases between them. CDR3 DNA sequence: TGCGCCAGCAGCGCCGGCCCTGCCAGTAGTCCGCAGTATTTT. It yields the protein CASSAGPASSPQYF.

This clonotype was counted ten times or more. This CDR3 reads CASSIKGQGAYEQYF. The CDR3 DNA is TGTGCCAGTAGTATTAAAGGACAGGGAGCCTACGAGCAGTACTTC. This chain links TRBV19 with TRBJ2-7; TRBD1 agrees at 8 bases. The CDR3 loop spans 15 amino acids. Trimming at V came to 3 bases and at J to 2 bases, leaving 6 bases not matched to a gene. The germline V gene has CDR1 LNHDA and CDR2 SQIVND (reference sequence).

The rearrangement links TRBV5-1 to TRBJ1-2; TRBD1 might be the D (5 bases). V lost 4 bases, J lost 5 bases, and 15 bases lay in between. The V gene's germline CDR1 is SGHRS and CDR2 YFSETQ. The CDR3 consists of 14 residues. The CDR3 DNA reads TGCGCCAGCAGCCCCACAGGCGGAGAATATGGCTACACCTTC. It specifies CASSPTGGEYGYTF.

This chain uses TRBV20-1 with TRBJ2-2; possibly TRBD2 for D (5 bases). This CDR3 is 13 amino acids long. The V end lost 3 bases, the J end lost 10 bases, and 15 bases lay between the germline ends. The V gene's germline CDR1 is DFQATT and CDR2 SNEGSKA (reference sequence). The CDR3 nucleotides are TGCAGTGCTAGTGTACATTATCGGGAGGAGCTGTTTTTT. This codes for CSASVHYREELFF.

The rearrangement links TRBV28 to TRBJ2-1, with a weak D call TRBD1 (5 bases). Germline-derived CDR1 and CDR2 are MDHEN and SYDVKM. This CDR3 has 15 residues. V was clipped by 5 bases and J by 4 bases, with 15 bases between them. The CDR3 protein is CASSRRGARYNEQFF. The CDR3 region has the DNA TGTGCCAGCAGTCGCCGTGGGGCGAGGTACAATGAGCAGTTCTTC.

There are many counts of this clonotype. The genes are TRBV6-5 and TRBJ1-2; the D is unclear. The germline gives CDR1 MNHEY, CDR2 SVGAGI. This CDR3 is built from 13 residues. Trimming took off 2 bases at V and 2 bases at J, with 6 bases between the two ends. The CDR3 sequence: CASSYGQNYGYTF. CDR3 DNA sequence: TGTGCCAGCAGTTACGGCCAGAACTATGGCTACACCTTC.

The V call is TRBV4-2, the J call TRBJ2-5; 12 bases match TRBD2. The CDR3 loop spans 18 amino acids. V lost 0 bases, J lost 4 bases, and 9 bases stayed unmatched. CDR1 LGHNA and CDR2 YNFKEQ come from the germline V gene. The CDR3 coding sequence is TGTGCCAGCAGCCAAGATCTAGCGGGAGGGCCGAAGGTAGAGACCCAGTACTTC. Amino acid sequence: CASSQDLAGGPKVETQYF.

V is TRBV5-1 and J is TRBJ1-1; D ambiguous. The germline CDR1 and CDR2 sequences are SGHRS and YFSETQ. The ends were cut back, 3 bases at V and 4 bases at J, with 10 bases in the middle. This CDR3 has 13 residues. The CDR3 region is CASSSSASTEAFF. As DNA, the CDR3 is TGCGCCAGCAGCTCCAGTGCCAGCACTGAAGCTTTCTTT.

This clonotype was found a few times. The chain is built from TRBV6-1 and TRBJ2-7; TRBD1 is a possible D gene (6 bases). Per the germline V gene, CDR1 is MNHNS and CDR2 is SASEGT. The V end lost 6 bases, the J end lost 4 bases, and 25 bases lay between the germline ends. The CDR3 is made up of 17 amino acids. The CDR3 loop reads CASSSQSPTRGSYEQYF. In nucleotides, the CDR3 is TGTGCCAGCAGCTCCCAGTCCCCGACCAGGGGTTCGTACGAGCAGTACTTC.

The rearrangement uses TRBV5-1 and TRBJ2-4; 11 bases agree with TRBD2. This CDR3 region has 16 residues. J lost 3 bases, V lost 4 bases, and 6 bases had no gene match. Germline V gene lookup returns CDR1 SGHRS and CDR2 YFSETQ. The CDR3, as DNA: TGCGCCAGCAGCAAAGGGGGACTAGCGGACAAAAACATTCAGTACTTC. This gives the protein CASSKGGLADKNIQYF.

The rearrangement uses TRBV5-1 and TRBJ2-3, with 9 bases matching TRBD1. The CDR3 extends over 15 amino acids. J was trimmed by 4 bases and V by 4 bases; bases with no gene match: 7. Per germline, CDR1 SGHRS and CDR2 YFSETQ. For the CDR3, the DNA is TGCGCCAGCAGCCCCTACAGGGGGCAGGCAGATACGCAGTATTTT. It is translated as CASSPYRGQADTQYF.

This clonotype was observed a few times. The V and J genes are TRBV28 and TRBJ1-2; D may be TRBD1 (5 bases). Germline values: CDR1 MDHEN, CDR2 SYDVKM. Trimming pared 8 bases from V and 3 bases from J, leaving 10 bases between. The CDR3 is 12 residues long. The CDR3 DNA sequence: TGTGCCAGCGGGGGGTCCCACTATGGCTACACCTTC. Its translation: CASGGSHYGYTF.

The CDR3 region is CASSFWTSTKYNSPLHF. CDR3 coding DNA: TGTGCCAGCAGTTTCTGGACCTCGACAAAATATAATTCACCCCTCCACTTT. V usage is TRBV12-3 or TRBV12-4 and J usage is TRBJ1-6; D call uncertain. Trimming removed 3 bases at V and 4 bases at J, with 16 bases between. The CDR3 spans 17 residues.

The chain recombines TRBV15 with TRBJ2-7; 8 nucleotides line up with TRBD1. This CDR3 is 15 amino acids long. Germline V gene data show CDR1 as LNHNV and CDR2 as YYDKDF (reference sequence). The V gene end was trimmed by 3 bases and the J gene end by 3 bases; junction bases not matched to a gene: 7. CDR3 in amino acids: CATSRPGTGYYEQYF. Here the CDR3 DNA reads TGTGCCACCAGCAGGCCCGGGACAGGCTACTACGAGCAGTACTTC.

With respect to this clonotype: Germline is not matched at one junction end, which may reflect a read error. The chain is built from TRBV6-1 and TRBJ2-3; 11 bases align to TRBD2. Germline CDR1 is MNHNS and CDR2 is SASEGT. The CDR3 totals 16 residues. This chain's CDR3 is CAGRSGTSGFTDTQYF. DNA of the CDR3: TGTGCCGGCAGAAGTGGGACTAGCGGATTCACAGATACGCAGTATTTT.

In its sample, this clonotype was seen a few times. This chain joins TRBV9 and TRBJ2-1, with D perhaps matching TRBD1 or TRBD2 (6 bases each). CDR1 and CDR2 from the germline V gene are SGDLS and YYNGEE. The ends were cut back, 3 bases at V and 5 bases at J, with 15 bases in the middle. The CDR3 spans 15 residues. CDR3 nucleotides: TGTGCCAGCAGCGCGAGGGGGGAGAGGGACAATGAGCAGTTCTTC. It encodes CASSARGERDNEQFF. The whole variable domain, filled in from reference TRBV9 and TRBJ2-1, reads DSGVTQTPKHLITATGQRVTLRCSPRSGDLSVYWYQQSLDQGLQFLIQYYNGEERAKGNILERFSAQQFPDLHSELNLSSLELGDSALYFCASSARGERDNEQFFGPGTRLTVL.

The sample holds a few counts of this clonotype. V usage is TRBV7-9 and J usage is TRBJ1-2; the D is unclear. With 5 bases removed from V and 6 bases from J, the gap between germline ends came to 13 bases. Germline V gene lookup returns CDR1 SEHNR and CDR2 FQNEAQ (reference sequence). CDR3 length: 13 amino acids. CDR3 in DNA: TGTGCCAGCAGCCCGGATGGGGATCATGGCTACACCTTC. Translating it yields CASSPDGDHGYTF.

Turning to this clonotype: A much more abundant neighbour one base away suggests this may be a read error. V and J are TRBV6-1 and TRBJ1-2, with D uncertain. This CDR3 is 14 amino acids long. Deletions cut 8 bases from V and 5 bases from J, with 18 bases between. The germline CDR1 and CDR2 sequences are MNHNS and SASEGT. CDR3 region: CASGPSGGGYGYTF. The CDR3 DNA reads TGTGCCAGCGGCCCCTCCGGTGGAGGGTATGGCTACACCTTC.